One and the same sample provided the 30 T cell receptor beta chains below, sequenced in a study of OX40 agonist ivuxolimab in advanced cancers. Libraries were made using the immunoSEQ multiplex PCR assay. TCRdb holds this immuneACCESS table with in-frame rearrangements only. Some clones are missing; in checked studies, unresolved V genes explain under half, and the rest has no known cause. The sample table shows over 50,000 clones, and around 89% are seen once. 18% of the sample comes from the top ten. Sequences were derived from CD4+ or CD8+ T cells sorted from blood, sampled in a trial of the OX40 agonist ivuxolimab. These receptors originate from an adult with an advanced solid tumor such as melanoma, head and neck, liver or kidney cancer.

The chain couples TRBV5-1 to TRBJ1-1, with 8 bases lining up with TRBD1. Per the germline V gene, CDR1 is SGHRS and CDR2 is YFSETQ. J was trimmed by 8 bases and V by 3 bases; bases with no gene match: 9. CDR3 length equals 14 residues. The CDR3 DNA reads TGCGCCAGCAGCTCCGGGACAGGTCGAAAGGAAGCTTTCTTT. It encodes CASSSGTGRKEAFF.

The DNA for the CDR3 is TGTGCCAGCTCACCACCTCGGGACACTGAAGCTTTCTTT. Its translation is CASSPPRDTEAFF. The chain recombines TRBV18 with TRBJ1-1; D uncertain. Between the trimmed V and J ends, which lost 0 bases and 3 bases, there was a span of 5 bases. The germline CDR1 and CDR2 sequences are KGHSH and LQKENI. CDR3 length equals 13 residues.

The chain has TRBV29-1 and TRBJ2-1; the D is unclear. The length of the CDR3 is 10 residues. Germline CDR1 reads SQVTM; CDR2 reads ANQGSEA. Trimming left V 4 bases short and J 5 bases short, with 3 bases between. The CDR3: CSVVDNEQFF. The CDR3 bases are TGCAGCGTTGTGGACAATGAGCAGTTCTTC.

The chain couples TRBV19 to TRBJ1-1; D perhaps matches TRBD1 (5 bases). The CDR3 has 14 amino acids. V was trimmed by 3 bases and J by 1 base, leaving 9 bases between them. Per germline, CDR1 LNHDA and CDR2 SQIVND (reference sequence). CDR3 coding DNA: TGTGCCAGTAGTATCGACAGCTGGAACACTGAAGCTTTCTTT. Its translation: CASSIDSWNTEAFF.

The chain couples TRBV6-6 to TRBJ2-7, with a possible D match to TRBD1 (6 bases). CDR1 MNHNY and CDR2 SVGAGI come from the germline V gene (reference sequence). The CDR3 loop spans 13 amino acids. The V end was cut by 2 bases, the J end by 7 bases, with 12 bases between. The CDR3 loop is CASSYADRREQYF. CDR3 DNA sequence: TGTGCCAGCAGTTACGCCGACAGGAGGGAGCAGTACTTC.

V and J are TRBV28 and TRBJ1-2; D is unclear. CDR1 is MDHEN, CDR2 SYDVKM, per germline. V dropped 2 bases and J dropped 2 bases, with 6 bases sitting between them. The CDR3 contains 13 residues. The CDR3: CASSLQENYGYTF. The CDR3 DNA reads as TGTGCCAGCAGTTTACAGGAGAACTATGGCTACACCTTC.

This clone showed up just a few times. V gene TRBV19 combines with J gene TRBJ1-4; D is undetermined. V was pared by 11 bases and J by 6 bases, with 16 bases between. CDR1 LNHDA and CDR2 SQIVND come from the germline V gene (reference sequence). The CDR3 spans 13 residues. In DNA form, the CDR3 reads TGTGCCGGCCCTTTAGAGCCTGATGAAAAACTGTTTTTT. The encoded protein is CAGPLEPDEKLFF.

The V call is TRBV5-6, the J call TRBJ2-1; D is perhaps TRBD2 (5 bases). V was pared by 4 bases and J by 9 bases, with 20 bases between. The CDR3 runs 15 residues. Per germline, CDR1 SGHDT and CDR2 YYEEEE. Here the CDR3 DNA reads TGTGCCAGCAGCGCACTAGGGTTCAGTCGCGGTGAGCAGTTCTTC. This codes for CASSALGFSRGEQFF.

The gene calls are TRBV28 and TRBJ1-1; D uncertain. The CDR3 sequence is 11 residues long. Germline V gene sequence: CDR1 MDHEN, CDR2 SYDVKM. V was shortened by 7 bases and J by 7 bases, with 10 bases between the two germline ends. The CDR3 protein is CASTHALEAFF. For the CDR3, the DNA is TGTGCCAGCACTCATGCGCTTGAAGCTTTCTTT.

This sequence joins TRBV5-6 and TRBJ2-7, with TRBD1 matching over 7 bases. The junction had 12 bases not matched to a gene; V was cut back by 2 bases and J by 4 bases. This CDR3 has 16 amino acids. The germline gives CDR1 SGHDT, CDR2 YYEEEE. Here the CDR3 reads CASSFLGGTESYEQYF. The CDR3 coding sequence is TGTGCCAGCAGCTTCTTGGGTGGGACAGAGAGTTACGAGCAGTACTTC.

This chain joins TRBV27 and TRBJ1-5; D is unclear. Per the germline V gene, CDR1 is MNHEY and CDR2 is SMNVEV (reference sequence). Trimming shortened V by 3 bases and J by 2 bases, and 8 bases separated the two germline ends. The CDR3 length is 14 residues. CDR3 in DNA: TGTGCCAGCAGTTTGATTGGGGGCAATCAGCCCCAGCATTTT. The encoded protein is CASSLIGGNQPQHF.

The CDR3 nucleotides are TGTGCCAGCAGTTTCGGGCTTAGCGGGTTTGCAGATACGCAGTATTTT. Translated: CASSFGLSGFADTQYF. The chain has TRBV28 and TRBJ2-3; 7 positions agree with TRBD2. From germline, CDR1 is MDHEN and CDR2 SYDVKM. The CDR3 is 16 residues long. V was clipped by 3 bases and J by 4 bases; unmatched bases: 10.

This chain connects TRBV5-1 to TRBJ2-1; perhaps TRBD2 as D (5 bases). Germline V gene lookup returns CDR1 SGHRS and CDR2 YFSETQ. Trimming took off 4 bases at V and 2 bases at J, with 10 bases between the two ends. The CDR3 is 14 residues long. The DNA for the CDR3 is TGCGCCAGCAGCCAGCCCGGGGCCTACAATGAGCAGTTCTTC. Translating gives CASSQPGAYNEQFF. Filled out from reference TRBV5-1 and TRBJ2-1, the complete variable domain reads KAGVTQTPRYLIKTRGQQVTLSCSPISGHRSVSWYQQTPGQGLQFLFEYFSETQRNKGNFPGRFSGRQFSNSRSEMNVSTLELGDSALYLCASSQPGAYNEQFFGPGTRLTVL.

The genes are TRBV11-3 and TRBJ2-4; D may be TRBD1 (5 bases). CDR1 is SGHNT, CDR2 YENEEA, per germline. This CDR3 has 14 amino acids. The V end was cut by 5 bases, the J end by 3 bases, with 11 bases between. In DNA form, the CDR3 reads TGTGCCAGCAGCCCCAGGGATGGCAAAAACATTCAGTACTTC. Translation: CASSPRDGKNIQYF. Based on the CDR3 plus reference TRBV11-3 and TRBJ2-4, the full variable domain is EAGVVQSPRYKIIEKKQPVAFWCNPISGHNTLYWYLQNLGQGPELLIRYENEEAVDDSQLPKDRFSAERLKGVDSTLKIQPAELGDSAVYLCASSPRDGKNIQYFGAGTRLSVL.

The rearrangement joins TRBV29-1 to TRBJ1-1, with D possibly TRBD1 on 6 matching bases. With 2 bases removed from V and 7 bases from J, the gap between germline ends came to 11 bases. The CDR3 has 12 residues. In germline, CDR1 is SQVTM, CDR2 ANQGSEA. CDR3 in amino acids: CSVESGANEAFF. The DNA for the CDR3 is TGCAGCGTTGAATCAGGGGCGAATGAAGCTTTCTTT.

The J gene is TRBJ1-1, the V gene TRBV5-4; TRBD1 matches 7 bases. Germline V lookup: CDR1 SGHNT, CDR2 YYREEE (reference sequence). The CDR3 runs 15 residues. V shed 2 bases, J shed 3 bases, and the junction held 7 bases outside the gene matches. CDR3 DNA sequence: TGTGCCAGCAGCTTTACCAACAGGGGATACACTGAAGCTTTCTTT. Its protein product is CASSFTNRGYTEAFF.

This sequence joins TRBV27 and TRBJ2-1, with unresolved D. The CDR3 runs to 15 residues. V shed 3 bases and J shed 0 bases, with 9 bases lying between them. The germline gives CDR1 MNHEY, CDR2 SMNVEV (reference sequence). The CDR3 bases are TGTGCCAGCAGTTTTGGGCTGAACTCCTACAATGAGCAGTTCTTC. Translation: CASSFGLNSYNEQFF.

The rearrangement links TRBV6-1 to TRBJ2-7; a weak D match, TRBD1 (6 bases). The V gene's germline CDR1 is MNHNS and CDR2 SASEGT. V was cut by 2 bases and J by 2 bases, with 13 bases left in between. The CDR3 is 15 residues long. In DNA form, the CDR3 reads TGTGCCAGCAGTGAACGAGGACAGATAGCCTACGAGCAGTACTTC. This gives the protein CASSERGQIAYEQYF.

This sequence joins TRBV11-3 and TRBJ2-7, with D tentatively TRBD2 (5 bases). The CDR3 length is 13 residues. Germline V lookup: CDR1 SGHNT, CDR2 YENEEA. The V and J ends lost 2 bases and 7 bases respectively, with 12 bases between them. The CDR3 region is CASSLTGSREQYF. The CDR3 DNA sequence: TGTGCCAGCAGCTTAACGGGGTCTCGGGAGCAGTACTTC. Drawing the rest from reference TRBV11-3 and TRBJ2-7, the complete variable domain is EAGVVQSPRYKIIEKKQPVAFWCNPISGHNTLYWYLQNLGQGPELLIRYENEEAVDDSQLPKDRFSAERLKGVDSTLKIQPAELGDSAVYLCASSLTGSREQYFGPGTRLTVT.

The chain joins TRBV11-2 to TRBJ2-5; TRBD2 matches at 12 bases. CDR1 and CDR2 from the germline V gene are SGHAT and FQNNGV. The CDR3 is 18 amino acids. V trimming: 6 bases; J trimming: 0 bases; junction bases outside the gene matches: 11. DNA for the CDR3: TGTGCCAGCAGACCAGGGGTAGGACTAGCGGGGAACCAAGAGACCCAGTACTTC. Residues: CASRPGVGLAGNQETQYF.

This clone was seen more than once but under ten times. The gene calls are TRBV9 and TRBJ2-7, with D possibly matching TRBD2 (6 bases). Germline CDR1 is SGDLS and CDR2 is YYNGEE. CDR3 length equals 14 residues. Trimming cost V 9 bases and J 4 bases, with 20 bases left between them. This CDR3 reads CAIKGGGVLYEQYF. DNA for the CDR3: TGTGCCATTAAGGGAGGCGGGGTGTTGTACGAGCAGTACTTC.

This chain connects TRBV11-1 to TRBJ2-3; D unclear. V lost 5 bases, J lost 1 base, and 16 bases lay in between. Germline-derived CDR1 and CDR2 are SGHAT and FQDESV (reference sequence). The CDR3 consists of 16 residues. DNA of the CDR3: TGTGCCAGCAGCGCTCAGGCTTCTAGGGGCACAGATACGCAGTATTTT. It is translated as CASSAQASRGTDTQYF.

The rearrangement uses TRBV28 and TRBJ1-4, with TRBD1 identical over 10 bases. From germline, CDR1 is MDHEN and CDR2 SYDVKM. The ends lost 4 bases at V and 0 bases at J; junction bases unmatched: 5. The CDR3 is made up of 17 amino acids. The CDR3 DNA reads as TGTGCCAGCAGTTGGGACAGGGGCGCCCCAACTAATGAAAAACTGTTTTTT. It is translated as CASSWDRGAPTNEKLFF.

This chain connects TRBV6-5 to TRBJ2-3; a weak D match, TRBD1 (6 bases). The germline V gene encodes CDR1 MNHEY and CDR2 SVGAGI. V was shortened by 6 bases and J by 3 bases, with 16 bases between the two germline ends. The CDR3 has 15 residues. CDR3 DNA sequence: TGTGCCAGCAGACAAAGGGACACCCATACAGATACGCAGTATTTT. Translated, it gives CASRQRDTHTDTQYF.

This chain connects TRBV15 to TRBJ2-7; no clear D gene. Germline V gene lookup returns CDR1 LNHNV and CDR2 YYDKDF (reference sequence). Deletions cut 3 bases from V and 0 bases from J, with 9 bases between. The CDR3 runs to 14 residues. Here the CDR3 reads CATSRDGISYEQYF. The CDR3 DNA sequence: TGTGCCACCAGCAGGGACGGAATCTCCTACGAGCAGTACTTC.

The chain has TRBV4-3 and TRBJ1-2, with 9 bases that match TRBD1. CDR3 size: 15 residues. Trimming removed 4 bases from V and 4 bases from J; junction bases left unmatched: 7. CDR1 is LGHNA, CDR2 YSLEER, per germline. CDR3: CASSPGTGLFYGYTF. The DNA of the CDR3 is TGCGCCAGCAGCCCCGGGACAGGGCTTTTCTATGGCTACACCTTC.

This chain connects TRBV28 to TRBJ1-4; TRBD1 is a possible D gene (5 bases). V was pared by 3 bases and J by 8 bases, with 13 bases between. This CDR3 contains 14 residues. Per germline, CDR1 MDHEN and CDR2 SYDVKM. The CDR3 loop is CASSFRQGGEKLFF. Written as DNA, the CDR3 is TGTGCCAGCAGTTTTCGGCAGGGTGGGGAAAAACTGTTTTTT.

The genes are TRBV19 and TRBJ2-3; D may be TRBD2 (7 bases). Trimming shortened V by 10 bases and J by 0 bases, and 14 bases separated the two germline ends. Germline CDR1 is LNHDA and CDR2 is SQIVND (reference sequence). This CDR3 region has 14 residues. Here the CDR3 DNA reads TGTGCCACCACTAGGGGGGGGAGCACAGATACGCAGTATTTT. Its translation: CATTRGGSTDTQYF.

The chain joins TRBV27 to TRBJ1-6; 10 bases line up with TRBD1. Germline CDR1 reads MNHEY; CDR2 reads SMNVEV (reference sequence). The CDR3 is made up of 14 amino acids. J was trimmed by 9 bases and V by 7 bases; bases with no gene match: 6. This CDR3 reads CASTPGQGISPLHF. CDR3 DNA sequence: TGTGCCAGCACACCGGGACAGGGGATTTCACCCCTCCACTTT.

V usage is TRBV27 and J usage is TRBJ2-5; 7 bases align to TRBD1. The assigned J gene may be wrong: the sequence end matches TRBJ2-7 better. Germline assignment: CDR1 MNHEY and CDR2 SMNVEV (reference sequence). The CDR3 spans 14 residues. The CDR3 reads CASSFLDRTYEQYF. The CDR3 nucleotides are TGTGCCAGCAGTTTTCTGGACAGGACCTACGAGCAGTACTTC.